This entry lists 27 T cell receptor beta chains sequenced from one sample in a study of T cells after yellow fever vaccination (dated by TCRdb to 2018 to 2020). Receptor libraries were prepared by 5' RACE. Reads for this sample came from an Illumina NovaSeq 6000. TCRdb redid the processing of the public reads, applying fastp at Q25 and MiXCR, and retained in-frame beta chains. Every distinct CDR3 protein forms one entry, paired with its most common genes and DNA. The sample profile shows hundreds of thousands of distinct CDR3 sequences; approximately 4% of them were found once. About 22% of the sample comes from the top ten. Read against the paper, the sample's treatment or condition label means: live attenuated yellow fever vaccine strain. The input for sequencing was PBMCs, taken 5 days after the yellow fever booster vaccination. The receptors were gathered from a young man who received the YFV17D yellow fever vaccine.

This clonotype was seen repeatedly, ten times or more. The chain is built from TRBV3-1 and TRBJ2-2, with TRBD1 identical over 7 bases. The CDR3 has 16 amino acids. V lost 4 bases, J lost 1 base, and 6 bases stayed unmatched. The germline gives CDR1 LGHDT, CDR2 YNNKEL (reference sequence). As DNA, the CDR3 is TGTGCCAGCAGCCCTACAGGGGTGGGGAACACCGGGGAGCTGTTTTTT. This sequence encodes CASSPTGVGNTGELFF.

This clonotype was counted at least ten times. V and J are TRBV12-3 or TRBV12-4 and TRBJ2-6, with D tentatively TRBD1 (5 bases). The CDR3 sequence is 15 residues long. The V and J ends lost 5 bases and 0 bases respectively, with 8 bases between them. The DNA for the CDR3 is TGTGCCAGCAGTCAAAGGGGCTCTGGGGCCAACGTCCTGACTTTC. Its protein is CASSQRGSGANVLTF.

This chain joins TRBV29-1 and TRBJ1-3; D is ambiguous. Trimming removed 6 bases at V and 7 bases at J, with 19 bases between. Germline CDR1 reads SQVTM; CDR2 reads ANQGSEA. This CDR3 region has 14 residues. The CDR3 sequence is CSVEGGTWWNTIYF. CDR3 coding DNA: TGCAGCGTGGAGGGAGGAACTTGGTGGAACACCATATATTTT. The whole variable domain, remainder taken from reference TRBV29-1 and TRBJ1-3, is SAVISQKPSRDICQRGTSLTIQCQVDSQVTMMFWYRQQPGQSLTLIATANQGSEATYESGFVIDKFPISRPNLTFSTLTVSNMSPEDSSIYLCSVEGGTWWNTIYFGEGSWLTVV.

This clonotype was found many times. An end of the junction differs from the germline gene, which may be a read error. The chain carries TRBV4-2 and TRBJ2-1; D is ambiguous. Germline V lookup: CDR1 LGHNA, CDR2 YNFKEQ. This CDR3 is 12 amino acids long. This chain's CDR3 is CASSQDGRQEVF. CDR3 nucleotide sequence: TGTGCCAGCAGCCAAGACGGGCGGCAGGAAGTCTTC.

This clonotype was recorded at least ten times. The rearrangement links TRBV27 to TRBJ2-7; no reliable D call. The CDR3 spans 14 residues. The germline CDR1 and CDR2 sequences are MNHEY and SMNVEV (reference sequence). V shed 8 bases and J shed 4 bases, with 18 bases lying between them. CDR3 bases: TGTGCCAGCGGAACCGGTCTGGGTTTGTACGAGCAGTACTTC. Translated, it gives CASGTGLGLYEQYF.

This clonotype came up a few times. The gene calls are TRBV5-1 and TRBJ1-1; D not resolved. The CDR3 covers 14 residues. Germline V lookup: CDR1 SGHRS, CDR2 YFSETQ. The ends were cut back, 5 bases at V and 3 bases at J, with 14 bases in the middle. CDR3 loop: CASSSTRGDTEAFF. The DNA of the CDR3 is TGCGCCAGCAGTTCAACTCGTGGTGACACTGAAGCTTTCTTT.

V is TRBV12-3 or TRBV12-4 and J is TRBJ2-3; 10 bases match TRBD2. V shed 6 bases, J shed 11 bases, and the junction held 14 bases outside the gene matches. The CDR3 is made up of 15 amino acids. The CDR3 region has the DNA TGTGCCAGCAGACTGACTAGCGGGCCCGTCGGTAAGCAGTATTTT. Residues: CASRLTSGPVGKQYF.

This clonotype was picked up many times. V and J are TRBV29-1 and TRBJ1-2; D possibly corresponds to TRBD1 (6 bases). The CDR3 runs 13 residues. CDR1 SQVTM and CDR2 ANQGSEA come from the germline V gene. The ends were cut back, 5 bases at V and 1 base at J, with 11 bases in the middle. CDR3 nucleotides: TGCAGCGTTAAGGGGGGTGATAACTATGGCTACACCTTC. Translating it yields CSVKGGDNYGYTF.

The genes are TRBV20-1 and TRBJ2-3; TRBD1 might be the D (5 bases). The CDR3 loop spans 13 amino acids. Deletions cut 7 bases from V and 5 bases from J, with 16 bases between. CDR1 and CDR2 from the germline V gene are DFQATT and SNEGSKA (reference sequence). CDR3 coding DNA: TGCAGTGTCCCTGGGCAGGGCGGAGATACGCAGTATTTT. Translation gives CSVPGQGGDTQYF.

Only a few counts were recorded for this clonotype. The V and J genes are TRBV2 and TRBJ2-7; TRBD2 agrees at 7 bases. The CDR3 runs 14 residues. Germline values: CDR1 SNHLY, CDR2 FYNNEI. The V segment lost 6 bases and the J segment 5 bases; nucleotides outside the gene matches: 10. CDR3 sequence reads: CASSAGLVSHEQYV. In DNA form, the CDR3 reads TGTGCCAGCAGCGCCGGACTAGTTAGCCACGAGCAGTACGTC.

This clonotype was counted many times. The rearrangement joins TRBV20-1 to TRBJ2-2; D is unresolved. Looked up from germline, CDR1 is DFQATT and CDR2 is SNEGSKA (reference sequence). The CDR3 spans 11 residues. The V and J ends lost 4 bases and 0 bases respectively, with 0 bases between them. CDR3 protein: CSATNTGELFF. Written as DNA, the CDR3 is TGCAGTGCTACGAACACCGGGGAGCTGTTTTTT.

The CDR3 region is CASSTGTGGWTEAFF. Written as DNA, the CDR3 is TGTGCCAGCAGCACCGGGACAGGGGGTTGGACTGAAGCTTTCTTT. The chain couples TRBV7-9 to TRBJ1-1; 11 positions match TRBD1. The CDR3 extends over 15 amino acids. V shed 5 bases, J shed 5 bases, and the junction held 7 bases outside the gene matches. Germline values: CDR1 SEHNR, CDR2 FQNEAQ (reference sequence).

This clonotype appeared many times. This chain joins TRBV20-1 and TRBJ2-1; TRBD2 matches 8 bases. Germline V CDR1 and CDR2: DFQATT, SNEGSKA (reference sequence). J was trimmed by 0 bases and V by 7 bases; bases with no gene match: 8. This CDR3 has 15 residues. DNA for the CDR3: TGCAGTGTCAGGACTAGCCCGAGCTCCTACAATGAGCAGTTCTTC. Its protein product is CSVRTSPSSYNEQFF.

The chain combines TRBV12-3 or TRBV12-4 with TRBJ2-2, with D hard to call. Trimming pared 3 bases from V and 6 bases from J, leaving 5 bases between. The CDR3 has 12 amino acids. In nucleotides, the CDR3 is TGTGCCAGCAGTTTTGAGGCCGGGGAGCTGTTTTTT. It codes for CASSFEAGELFF.

There are a few counts of this clonotype. The germline gene is not matched at one end of the junction; a read error may be the cause. The chain is built from TRBV10-2 and TRBJ2-3, with D perhaps TRBD1 (6 bases). The CDR3 totals 13 residues. Germline V gives CDR1 WSHSY, CDR2 SAAADI. The CDR3, as DNA: TGCGCCACCAGTACAGGGTTCGCAGATACGCAGTATTTT. Translation gives CATSTGFADTQYF.

At least ten counts were recorded for this clonotype. This chain joins TRBV7-6 and TRBJ1-5; D is unclear. Germline loops: CDR1 SGHVS, CDR2 FNYEAQ. Trimming stripped 5 bases from V and 9 bases from J, with 32 bases between. There are 19 residues in the CDR3. The DNA for the CDR3 is TGTGCCAGCAGCGCGAGACAATATACGGGTGCGCATGTTGCGGGGCCCCAGCATTTT. Translated: CASSARQYTGAHVAGPQHF.

The table lists this clonotype with many counts. The chain recombines TRBV6-4 with TRBJ2-2, with D maybe TRBD2 (6 bases). Trimming took off 3 bases at V and 4 bases at J, with 6 bases between the two ends. Germline-derived CDR1 and CDR2 are MRHNA and SNTAGT. CDR3 length: 13 residues. CDR3 amino acids: CASSETSTGELFF. CDR3 DNA sequence: TGTGCCAGCAGTGAGACTAGCACCGGGGAGCTGTTTTTT.

CDR3 residues: CASRPTRGALNLNTEAFF. Here the CDR3 DNA reads TGTGCCAGCAGGCCAACCAGGGGGGCCTTAAACCTGAACACTGAAGCTTTCTTT. The gene calls are TRBV5-5 and TRBJ1-1, with 7 bases identical to TRBD1. The CDR3 runs 18 residues. Trimming removed 5 bases from V and 0 bases from J; junction bases left unmatched: 16. Germline V gene sequence: CDR1 SGHKS, CDR2 YYEKEE (reference sequence).

The rearrangement links TRBV20-1 to TRBJ1-1; D gene ambiguous. Trimming removed 3 bases at V and 4 bases at J, with 15 bases between. The germline CDR1 and CDR2 sequences are DFQATT and SNEGSKA (reference sequence). This CDR3 has 14 amino acids. CDR3 region: CSARAPLTGTEAFF. CDR3 coding DNA: TGCAGTGCTAGGGCGCCCCTTACGGGCACTGAAGCTTTCTTT.

In this sample, this clonotype turned up many times. The chain links TRBV10-3 to TRBJ2-1; 7 bases line up with TRBD1. V gave up 10 bases and J gave up 4 bases; unmatched junction bases: 4. There are 12 residues in the CDR3. The germline CDR1 and CDR2 sequences are ENHRY and SYGVKD. CDR3 residues: CATTGQYNEQFF. CDR3 in DNA: TGTGCCACTACGGGACAGTACAATGAGCAGTTCTTC.

The chain carries TRBV4-1 and TRBJ2-1; TRBD1 matches 7 bases. Germline CDR1 is MGHRA and CDR2 is YSYEKL. The CDR3 runs 15 residues. V lost 0 bases to trimming and J lost 9 bases; unmatched junction nucleotides: 8. This CDR3 reads CASSQDRQGDGEQFF. Written as DNA, the CDR3 is TGCGCCAGCAGCCAAGATAGGCAGGGGGATGGTGAGCAGTTCTTC.

This clonotype was counted only a few times. The chain combines TRBV6-1 with TRBJ1-2; 7 bases line up with TRBD1. J was trimmed by 8 bases and V by 4 bases; bases with no gene match: 19. The V gene's germline CDR1 is MNHNS and CDR2 SASEGT. The CDR3 covers 17 residues. CDR3 sequence: CASSARGGRQGHRGYTF. In nucleotides, the CDR3 is TGTGCCAGCAGTGCCCGAGGGGGAAGACAGGGCCACCGGGGCTACACCTTC.

The chain combines TRBV7-9 with TRBJ2-1; D unresolved. Per germline, CDR1 SEHNR and CDR2 FQNEAQ (reference sequence). This CDR3 has 15 amino acids. Trimming removed 5 bases at V and 2 bases at J, with 13 bases between. The CDR3 protein is CASSPVVSAYNEQFF. The CDR3 region has the DNA TGTGCCAGCAGCCCCGTTGTGAGTGCCTACAATGAGCAGTTCTTC.

Concerning this clonotype itself: The junction does not match germline at one end; this may be a read error. The rearrangement links TRBV12-3 or TRBV12-4 to TRBJ1-1; D is possibly TRBD1 (5 bases). The CDR3 runs 14 residues. In nucleotides, the CDR3 is TGTGCCAGCACGCTAGGGGAGGTGAACTCTGAATCTTTCTTT. Protein: CASTLGEVNSESFF.

This clonotype was observed many times. This chain joins TRBV7-2 and TRBJ2-5, with 11 bases lining up with TRBD2. Germline CDR1 SGHTA, CDR2 FQGNSA. The CDR3 sequence is 15 residues long. V gave up 5 bases and J gave up 4 bases; unmatched junction bases: 6. The CDR3 here is CASSQGLAVTETQYF. DNA of the CDR3: TGTGCCAGCAGCCAGGGACTAGCGGTGACAGAGACCCAGTACTTC.

The chain has TRBV2 and TRBJ1-2; possibly TRBD1 for D (6 bases). In germline, CDR1 is SNHLY, CDR2 FYNNEI. The CDR3 is made up of 13 amino acids. Trimming stripped 3 bases from V and 8 bases from J, with 13 bases between. In DNA, the CDR3 is TGTGCCAGCAGTGACCGGGGGCTCGGAGGCTACACCTTC. Translating gives CASSDRGLGGYTF.

The table lists this clonotype with a few counts. This rearrangement joins TRBV5-6 to TRBJ2-5; TRBD2 matches 13 bases. V lost 3 bases, J lost 5 bases, and 4 bases stayed unmatched. The CDR3 contains 15 residues. Germline V CDR1 and CDR2: SGHDT, YYEEEE. The CDR3 is CASSSTSGGPETQYF. In nucleotides, the CDR3 is TGTGCCAGCAGCTCGACTAGCGGGGGGCCTGAGACCCAGTACTTC.